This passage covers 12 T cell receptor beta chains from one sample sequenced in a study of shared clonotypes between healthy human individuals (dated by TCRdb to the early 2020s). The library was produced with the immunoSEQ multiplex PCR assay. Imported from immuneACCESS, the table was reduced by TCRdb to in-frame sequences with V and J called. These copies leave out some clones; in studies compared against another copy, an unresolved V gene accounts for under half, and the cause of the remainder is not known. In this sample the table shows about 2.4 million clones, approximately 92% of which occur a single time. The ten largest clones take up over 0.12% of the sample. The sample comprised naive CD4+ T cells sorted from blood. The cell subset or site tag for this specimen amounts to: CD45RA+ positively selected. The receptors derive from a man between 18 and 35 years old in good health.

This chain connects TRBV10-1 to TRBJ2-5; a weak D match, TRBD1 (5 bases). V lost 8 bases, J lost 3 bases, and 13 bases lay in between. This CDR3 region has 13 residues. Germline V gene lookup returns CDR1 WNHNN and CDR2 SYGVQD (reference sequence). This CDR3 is CASSGGREETQYF. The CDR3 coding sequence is TGCGCCAGCTCCGGTGGCAGGGAAGAGACCCAGTACTTC.

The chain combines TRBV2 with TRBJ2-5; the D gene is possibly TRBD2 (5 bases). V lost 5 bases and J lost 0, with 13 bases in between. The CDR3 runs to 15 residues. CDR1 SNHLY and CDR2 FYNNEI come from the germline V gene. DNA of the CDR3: TGTGCCAGCAGTTTTACGGGGTGGAACCAAGAGACCCAGTACTTC. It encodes CASSFTGWNQETQYF.

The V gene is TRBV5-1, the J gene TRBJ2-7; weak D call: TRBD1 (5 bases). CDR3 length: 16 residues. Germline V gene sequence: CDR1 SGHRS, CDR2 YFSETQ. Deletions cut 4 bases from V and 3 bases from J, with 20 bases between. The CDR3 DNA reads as TGCGCCAGCAGCACCACCTACCAGGGTGTGGGCTACGAGCAGTACTTC. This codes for CASSTTYQGVGYEQYF.

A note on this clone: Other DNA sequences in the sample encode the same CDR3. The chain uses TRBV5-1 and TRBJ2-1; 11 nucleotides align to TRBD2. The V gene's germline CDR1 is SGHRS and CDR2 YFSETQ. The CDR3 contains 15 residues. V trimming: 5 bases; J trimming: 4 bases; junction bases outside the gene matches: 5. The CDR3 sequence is CASSSGTSGYNEQFF. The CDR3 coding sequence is TGCGCCAGCAGTTCCGGGACTAGCGGTTACAATGAGCAGTTCTTC.

CDR3 amino acids: CASSRPMLDNEQFF. The CDR3 coding sequence is TGCGCCAGCAGCCGACCGATGCTTGACAATGAGCAGTTCTTC. The V gene is TRBV4-1, the J gene TRBJ2-1, with D hard to call. Germline CDR1 reads MGHRA; CDR2 reads YSYEKL. Between the trimmed V and J ends, which lost 4 bases and 5 bases, there was a span of 12 bases. The CDR3 runs to 14 residues.

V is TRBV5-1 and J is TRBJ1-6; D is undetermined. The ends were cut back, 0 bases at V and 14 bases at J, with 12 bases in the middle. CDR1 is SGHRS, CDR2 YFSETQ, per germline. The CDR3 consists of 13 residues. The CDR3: CASSLEALGALHF. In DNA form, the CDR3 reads TGCGCCAGCAGCTTGGAGGCCCTTGGGGCCCTCCACTTT. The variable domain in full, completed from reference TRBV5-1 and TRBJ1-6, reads KAGVTQTPRYLIKTRGQQVTLSCSPISGHRSVSWYQQTPGQGLQFLFEYFSETQRNKGNFPGRFSGRQFSNSRSEMNVSTLELGDSALYLCASSLEALGALHFGNGTRLTVT.

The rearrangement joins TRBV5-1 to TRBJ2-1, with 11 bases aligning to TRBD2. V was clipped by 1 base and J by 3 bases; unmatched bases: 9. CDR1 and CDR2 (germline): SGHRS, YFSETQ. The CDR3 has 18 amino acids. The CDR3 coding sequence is TGCGCCAGCAGCTTGAAGGGGAAACTAGCGGGGGTCTACAATGAGCAGTTCTTC. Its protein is CASSLKGKLAGVYNEQFF.

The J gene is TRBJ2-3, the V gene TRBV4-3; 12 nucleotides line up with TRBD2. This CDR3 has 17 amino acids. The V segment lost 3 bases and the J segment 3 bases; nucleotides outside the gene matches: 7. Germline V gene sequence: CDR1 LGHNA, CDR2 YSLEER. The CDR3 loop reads CASSQTGLAGGTDTQYF. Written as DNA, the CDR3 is TGCGCCAGCAGCCAGACGGGCCTAGCGGGAGGGACAGATACGCAGTATTTT.

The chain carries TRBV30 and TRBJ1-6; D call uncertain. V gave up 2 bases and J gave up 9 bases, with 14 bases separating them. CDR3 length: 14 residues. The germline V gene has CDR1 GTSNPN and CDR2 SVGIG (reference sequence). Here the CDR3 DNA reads TGTGCCTGGAGTACCCTTTCTCGCGGTTCACCCCTCCACTTT. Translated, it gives CAWSTLSRGSPLHF.

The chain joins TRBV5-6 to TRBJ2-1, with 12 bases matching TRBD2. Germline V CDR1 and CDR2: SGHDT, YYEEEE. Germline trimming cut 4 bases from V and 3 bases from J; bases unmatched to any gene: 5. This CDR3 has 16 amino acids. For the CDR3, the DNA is TGTGCCAGCAGCCCTAGCGGGAGGGCCTTCTACAATGAGCAGTTCTTC. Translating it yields CASSPSGRAFYNEQFF.

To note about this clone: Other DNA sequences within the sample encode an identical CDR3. The CDR3 sequence: CASSLEGARNTEAFF. CDR3 coding DNA: TGCGCCAGCAGCTTGGAGGGGGCAAGAAACACTGAAGCTTTCTTT. The V call is TRBV5-1, the J call TRBJ1-1, with TRBD1 identical over 7 bases. The CDR3 runs to 15 residues. Germline V gene sequence: CDR1 SGHRS, CDR2 YFSETQ. With V trimmed by 0 bases and J by 2 bases, 4 bases remained unmatched.

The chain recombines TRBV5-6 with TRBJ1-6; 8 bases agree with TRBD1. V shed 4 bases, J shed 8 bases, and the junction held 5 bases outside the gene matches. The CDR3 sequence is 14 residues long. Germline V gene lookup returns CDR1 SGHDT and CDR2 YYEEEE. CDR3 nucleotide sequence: TGTGCCAGCAGCAGGGGACAGGTAGATTCACCCCTCCACTTT. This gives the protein CASSRGQVDSPLHF.